This T cell receptor beta chain comes out of a study of T-cell memory formation after mild COVID-19. On the study more broadly: There were largely donor-specific TCR clusters. Study observations and caveats: A second wave expanding day 15 to 37 was CD4+-biased; contracting clones were balanced. Cross-reactive memory seemingly joined, as some responding clones were found in pre-infection memory.

This clonotype occurred a few times. Its antigen is unknown. V was clipped by 4 bases and J by 1 base; unmatched bases: 0. The germline gives CDR1 SNHLY, CDR2 FYNNEI. The CDR3 loop spans 14 amino acids. UMIs and sample barcodes were carried by the TCR alpha and TCR beta cDNA libraries that 5'RACE produced using constant-segment primers. TCRdb processed the 5' RACE reads anew with MiXCR; each CDR3 protein has one entry. The sample lists 190,000 or so distinct CDR3 sequences; around 25% were seen once. What was sequenced was PBMCs or a T cell subset sorted from them (not recorded which). The rearrangement joins TRBV2 to TRBJ2-4, with 8 nucleotides matching TRBD1. The receptor was derived from an adult woman who had mild COVID-19 (a few samples of this study predate the infection). Cell type and time point are not known. The CDR3 here is CASSGQGAKNIQYF. In nucleotides, the CDR3 is TGTGCCAGCAGTGGACAGGGGGCCAAAAACATTCAGTACTTC. The complete variable domain, with remaining parts taken from reference TRBV2 and TRBJ2-4, reads EPEVTQTPSHQVTQMGQEVILRCVPISNHLYFYWYRQILGQKVEFLVSFYNNEISEKSEIFDDQFSVERPDGSNFTLKIRSTKLEDSAMYFCASSGQGAKNIQYFGAGTRLSVL.